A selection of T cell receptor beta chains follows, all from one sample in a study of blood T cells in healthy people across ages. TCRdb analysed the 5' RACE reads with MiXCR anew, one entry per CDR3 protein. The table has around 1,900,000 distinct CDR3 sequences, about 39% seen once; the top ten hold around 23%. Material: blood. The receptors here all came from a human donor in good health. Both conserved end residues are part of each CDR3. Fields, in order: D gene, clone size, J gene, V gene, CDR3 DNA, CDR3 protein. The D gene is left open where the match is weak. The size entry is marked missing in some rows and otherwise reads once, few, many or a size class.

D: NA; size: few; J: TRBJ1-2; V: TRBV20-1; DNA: TGCAGTGCTAGCGGGGGAGAGGGCGTCGGTGGCTACACCTTC; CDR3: CSASGGEGVGGYTF
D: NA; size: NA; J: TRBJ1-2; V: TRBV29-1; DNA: TGCAGCGTTGAAGCGGGACTGGGAGGCTACACCTTC; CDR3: CSVEAGLGGYTF
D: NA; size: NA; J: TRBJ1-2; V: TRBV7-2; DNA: TGTGCCAGCAGCTCACTCCATGCTGGCTACACCTTC; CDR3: CASSSLHAGYTF
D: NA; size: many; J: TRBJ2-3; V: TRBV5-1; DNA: TGTGCCAGCAGTTTGGGGGGCGTCACAGATACGCAGTATTTT; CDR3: CASSLGGVTDTQYF
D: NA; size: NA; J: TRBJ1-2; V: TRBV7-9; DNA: TGTGCCAGCAGCCATTTTCCTTATCGGACCCAAGGCGACTATGGCTACACCTTC; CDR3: CASSHFPYRTQGDYGYTF
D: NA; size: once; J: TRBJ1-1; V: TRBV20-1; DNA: TGCAGTGCAAAAGGTTGGACTGAAGCTTTCTTT; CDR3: CSAKGWTEAFF
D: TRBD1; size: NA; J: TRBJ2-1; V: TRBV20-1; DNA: TGCAGTGCTAGAGATCTAGGACAGGGGTACGATGAGCAGTTCTTC; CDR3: CSARDLGQGYDEQFF
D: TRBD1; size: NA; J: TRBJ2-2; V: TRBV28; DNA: TGTGCCAGCAGCCTGACAGGGGGCCCCGGGGGGCTGTTTTTT; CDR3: CASSLTGGPGGLFF
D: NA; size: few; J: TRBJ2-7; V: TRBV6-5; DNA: TGTGCCAGCAGTCCGGAGGGACCGGACACCTACGAGCAGTACTTC; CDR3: CASSPEGPDTYEQYF
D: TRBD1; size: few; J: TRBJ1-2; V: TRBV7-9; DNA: TGTGCCAGCAGCTATACAGGGGTGCGAGGCTACACCTTC; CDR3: CASSYTGVRGYTF
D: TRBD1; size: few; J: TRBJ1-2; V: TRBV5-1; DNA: TGCGCCAGCAGACCTACCGGGACAGTAGCATATGGCTACACCTTC; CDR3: CASRPTGTVAYGYTF
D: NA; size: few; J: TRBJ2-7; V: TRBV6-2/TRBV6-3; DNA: TGTGCCAGCAGAACGGCAGGACTACCTTACGAGCAGTACTTC; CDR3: CASRTAGLPYEQYF
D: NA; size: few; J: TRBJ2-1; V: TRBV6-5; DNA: TGTGCCAGCAGTTGGATGGACTCATACAATGAGCAGTTCTTC; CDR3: CASSWMDSYNEQFF
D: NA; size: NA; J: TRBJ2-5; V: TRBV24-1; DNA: TGTGCCACCAGTGACGAGGGACGCCAAAAGACCCAGTACTTC; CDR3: CATSDEGRQKTQYF
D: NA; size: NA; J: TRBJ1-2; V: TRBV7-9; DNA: TGTGCCAGCAGCCCCGGACTACATGATGGCTACACCTTC; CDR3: CASSPGLHDGYTF
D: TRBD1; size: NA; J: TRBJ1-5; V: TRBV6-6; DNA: TGTGCCAGTACAGGGGGCGAGTATAGCAATCAGCCCCAGCATTTT; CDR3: CASTGGEYSNQPQHF
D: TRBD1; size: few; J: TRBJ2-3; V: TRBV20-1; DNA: TGCAGTGCTAGTCCGGGGACAGTGTTCCGGGGAGATACGCAGTATTTT; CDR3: CSASPGTVFRGDTQYF
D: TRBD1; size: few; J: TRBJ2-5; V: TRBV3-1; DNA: TGTGCCAGCAGCCAGACGACAGGGAACCAAGAGACCCAGTACTTC; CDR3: CASSQTTGNQETQYF